The 21 T cell receptor beta chains reported below all come from one sample, sequenced in a study of blood T cell repertoires in COVID-19. Clones were read by immunoSEQ multiplex PCR, and TCRdb kept only the in-frame ones, dropping some. The data contain some 100,000 clones, 81% of them singletons. The sample was peripheral blood. The receptors shown here come from a man older than 75 with active or convalescent COVID-19.

The chain's CDR3 is CAKRQGLDQPQHF. DNA for the CDR3: TGTGCCAAAAGACAGGGGTTGGATCAGCCCCAGCATTTT. The chain links TRBV11-2 to TRBJ1-5, with 8 bases aligning to TRBD1. V dropped 10 bases and J dropped 5; count of bases not matched to a gene: 7. Germline CDR1 reads SGHAT; CDR2 reads FQNNGV. The length of the CDR3 is 13 residues.

The rearrangement joins TRBV19 to TRBJ2-5; maybe TRBD2 (6 bases). Germline loops: CDR1 LNHDA, CDR2 SQIVND (reference sequence). The V end lost 8 bases, the J end lost 1 base, and 11 bases lay between the germline ends. The CDR3 is 13 residues long. CDR3 amino acids: CASAPGLQETQYF. In DNA form, the CDR3 reads TGTGCCAGTGCTCCGGGACTCCAAGAGACCCAGTACTTC.

V usage is TRBV23-1 and J usage is TRBJ1-1, with D possibly being TRBD1 (6 bases). TRBV23-1 is an open reading frame whose function is uncertain. V was pared by 6 bases and J by 4 bases, with 24 bases between. The CDR3 loop spans 17 amino acids. CDR3 sequence: CASSPTGSGLIGTEAFF. CDR3 nucleotide sequence: TGCGCCAGCAGCCCAACAGGGAGTGGGCTGATTGGCACTGAAGCTTTCTTT.

V gene TRBV7-2 combines with J gene TRBJ2-1; 14 bases agree with TRBD2. Trimming took 5 bases from V and 9 from J; bases not matched to a gene: 12. Germline V gene lookup returns CDR1 SGHTA and CDR2 FQGNSA. This CDR3 has 17 amino acids. The CDR3 region has the DNA TGTGCCAGCAGCCCAATACCCCCGGGACTAGCGGGGGTTGAGCAGTTCTTC. Translation gives CASSPIPPGLAGVEQFF. Together with reference TRBV7-2 and TRBJ2-1, the CDR3 gives the full variable domain: GAGVSQSPSNKVTEKGKDVELRCDPISGHTALYWYRQSLGQGLEFLIYFQGNSAPDKSGLPSDRFSAERTGGSVSTLTIQRTQQEDSAVYLCASSPIPPGLAGVEQFFGPGTRLTVL.

A few counts support this clone. The chain uses TRBV12-3 or TRBV12-4 and TRBJ2-7; 10 bases match TRBD1. V lost 8 bases, J lost 5 bases, and 6 bases stayed unmatched. There are 13 residues in the CDR3. The DNA for the CDR3 is TGTGCCAGCCGACAGGGGGCGCGGAACGAGCAGTACTTC. Translation: CASRQGARNEQYF.

The chain uses TRBV7-6 and TRBJ2-5, with D perhaps TRBD1 (8 bases). V was pared by 1 base and J by 5 bases, with 20 bases between. This CDR3 is built from 17 residues. Germline V lookup: CDR1 SGHVS, CDR2 FNYEAQ. The CDR3: CASSLGGQGGMLETQYF. CDR3 nucleotides: TGTGCCAGCAGCTTAGGAGGACAGGGAGGGATGTTGGAGACCCAGTACTTC.

The rearrangement links TRBV5-6 to TRBJ2-3; TRBD1 matches 7 bases. CDR1 SGHDT and CDR2 YYEEEE come from the germline V gene. The CDR3 is made up of 14 amino acids. J gave up 3 bases and V 4 bases, and 5 bases lay outside the gene matches. The CDR3 reads CASSPDRRTDTQYF. CDR3 DNA sequence: TGTGCCAGCAGCCCGGACAGGCGGACAGATACGCAGTATTTT. Together with reference TRBV5-6 and TRBJ2-3, the CDR3 gives the full variable domain: DAGVTQSPTHLIKTRGQQVTLRCSPKSGHDTVSWYQQALGQGPQFIFQYYEEEERQRGNFPDRFSGHQFPNYSSELNVNALLLGDSALYLCASSPDRRTDTQYFGPGTRLTVL.

This clone was observed a single time. V gene TRBV5-5 combines with J gene TRBJ1-1; 7 bases are shared with TRBD1. Germline CDR1 is SGHKS and CDR2 is YYEKEE (reference sequence). CDR3 length: 16 amino acids. After removal of 4 bases from V and 1 base from J, the junction contained 10 bases not matched to a gene. This chain's CDR3 is CASSPPAGTANTEAFF. In DNA, the CDR3 is TGTGCCAGCAGCCCCCCCGCCGGGACAGCGAACACTGAAGCTTTCTTT.

The chain uses TRBV7-2 and TRBJ2-5; 7 nucleotides align to TRBD1. Per the germline V gene, CDR1 is SGHTA and CDR2 is FQGNSA. The CDR3 is made up of 15 amino acids. V shed 5 bases and J 5 bases; nucleotides not matched to a gene: 11. The CDR3 DNA is TGTGCCAGCAGCAATCCCGTAGGGGGCATGGAGACCCAGTACTTC. This sequence encodes CASSNPVGGMETQYF. Supplemented by reference TRBV7-2 and TRBJ2-5, the full variable domain reads GAGVSQSPSNKVTEKGKDVELRCDPISGHTALYWYRQSLGQGLEFLIYFQGNSAPDKSGLPSDRFSAERTGGSVSTLTIQRTQQEDSAVYLCASSNPVGGMETQYFGPGTRLLVL.

The chain carries TRBV19 and TRBJ1-5, with TRBD1 matching 9 bases. Trimming took 4 bases from V and 6 from J; bases not matched to a gene: 7. Germline lookup yields CDR1 LNHDA and CDR2 SQIVND (reference sequence). This CDR3 spans 15 amino acids. CDR3 amino acids: CASSTIRTGVQPQHF. CDR3 DNA sequence: TGTGCCAGTAGTACCATCCGGACAGGGGTTCAGCCCCAGCATTTT.

The J gene is TRBJ1-3, the V gene TRBV18, with no clear D. V shed 3 bases and J shed 7 bases, with 7 bases lying between them. Germline V gene sequence: CDR1 KGHSH, CDR2 LQKENI. The CDR3 consists of 12 residues. CDR3 loop: CASSPPGNTIYF. The CDR3 DNA reads as TGTGCCAGCTCACCTCCCGGGAACACCATATATTTT. Full variable domain (remainder filled in from reference TRBV18 and TRBJ1-3): NAGVMQNPRHLVRRRGQEARLRCSPMKGHSHVYWYRQLPEEGLKFMVYLQKENIIDESGMPKERFSAEFPKEGPSILRIQQVVRGDSAAYFCASSPPGNTIYFGEGSWLTVV.

This chain joins TRBV15 and TRBJ2-5; TRBD2 aligns across 7 bases. The V segment lost 8 bases and the J segment 7 bases; nucleotides outside the gene matches: 16. The CDR3 contains 15 residues. Germline-derived CDR1 and CDR2 are LNHNV and YYDKDF (reference sequence). The CDR3 spells CATSRGAGDLGTQYF. CDR3 in DNA: TGTGCCACCTCCCGAGGTGCGGGGGACCTAGGGACCCAGTACTTC.

The rearrangement uses TRBV7-9 and TRBJ1-1; D is uncertain. The CDR3 is made up of 12 amino acids. The germline V and J ends were trimmed by 4 bases and 10 bases, with 13 bases remaining between them. The germline V gene has CDR1 SEHNR and CDR2 FQNEAQ (reference sequence). The chain's CDR3 is CASSSAVLRAFF. The CDR3 bases are TGTGCCAGCAGCTCAGCCGTTCTGCGAGCTTTCTTT.

The chain joins TRBV5-1 to TRBJ1-1; D gene ambiguous. The germline gives CDR1 SGHRS, CDR2 YFSETQ. This CDR3 region has 15 residues. V was cut by 0 bases and J by 1 base, with 10 bases left in between. The CDR3 DNA reads TGCGCCAGCAGCTTGGAGCGGGTTTCGAACACTGAAGCTTTCTTT. Translation gives CASSLERVSNTEAFF. The full variable domain, in which reference TRBV5-1 and TRBJ1-1 provide the parts outside the CDR3, is KAGVTQTPRYLIKTRGQQVTLSCSPISGHRSVSWYQQTPGQGLQFLFEYFSETQRNKGNFPGRFSGRQFSNSRSEMNVSTLELGDSALYLCASSLERVSNTEAFFGQGTRLTVV.

With regard to this clone: The same CDR3 arises from other DNA sequences in this sample as well. The chain employs TRBV12-3 or TRBV12-4 and TRBJ1-4, with a possible D match to TRBD1 (5 bases). With 4 bases removed from V and 7 bases from J, the gap between germline ends came to 10 bases. The CDR3 loop spans 13 amino acids. The DNA of the CDR3 is TGTGCCAGCAGTTCCCCTCAGGGTGAAAAACTGTTTTTT. Translated, it gives CASSSPQGEKLFF.

The chain recombines TRBV7-8 with TRBJ2-5, with D possibly being TRBD1 (6 bases). V shed 2 bases and J shed 5 bases, with 18 bases lying between them. This CDR3 is 16 amino acids long. Germline-derived CDR1 and CDR2 are SGHVS and FQNEAQ. DNA for the CDR3: TGTGCCAGCAGCTTACCAGGGGAGAGGGTCAGTGAGACCCAGTACTTC. Amino acid sequence: CASSLPGERVSETQYF.

In regard to this clone: At the DNA level, this CDR3 is encoded by other sequences in the same sample as well. V usage is TRBV5-1 and J usage is TRBJ1-1; D might be TRBD1 (6 bases). V lost 2 bases and J 1 base, leaving 9 bases between the germline ends. The CDR3 has 14 amino acids. The germline gives CDR1 SGHRS, CDR2 YFSETQ. For the CDR3, the DNA is TGCGCCAGCAGCTTCTCGACAGGGAACACTGAAGCTTTCTTT. Amino acids: CASSFSTGNTEAFF.

V usage is TRBV3-1 (or the pseudogene TRBV3-2) and J usage is TRBJ1-2; D is possibly TRBD1 (5 bases). In germline, CDR1 is LGHDT, CDR2 YNNKEL (reference sequence). V lost 0 bases and J 13 bases, leaving 12 bases between the germline ends. The CDR3 runs 12 residues. CDR3: CASSQDSGFPTF. CDR3 DNA: TGTGCCAGCAGCCAAGACTCAGGGTTCCCCACCTTC.

The sample holds one count of this clone. This chain uses TRBV5-1 with TRBJ1-6, with TRBD1 identical over 7 bases. The germline V gene encodes CDR1 SGHRS and CDR2 YFSETQ. The CDR3 runs to 15 residues. V was clipped by 4 bases and J by 9 bases; unmatched bases: 10. The CDR3 region has the DNA TGCGCCAGCAGCCTCCAGTCAGGGGGTGCTTCACCCCTCCACTTT. Protein: CASSLQSGGASPLHF.

This clone was seen just once. The chain couples TRBV4-1 to TRBJ1-2, with a weak D call TRBD1 (5 bases). The germline V gene encodes CDR1 MGHRA and CDR2 YSYEKL. Deletions cut 0 bases from V and 0 bases from J, with 20 bases between. The CDR3 is 19 residues long. The CDR3, as DNA: TGCGCCAGCAGCCAAGAACAAGGGGCCGGCCTGGGCACTAACTATGGCTACACCTTC. Residues: CASSQEQGAGLGTNYGYTF.

V usage is TRBV6-4 and J usage is TRBJ2-3, with 9 bases lining up with TRBD2. The length of the CDR3 is 17 residues. From germline, CDR1 is MRHNA and CDR2 SNTAGT. V trimming: 0 bases; J trimming: 2 bases; junction bases outside the gene matches: 6. This CDR3 is CASSDSIAGGPTDTQYF. CDR3 DNA sequence: TGTGCCAGCAGTGACTCGATTGCGGGGGGGCCCACAGATACGCAGTATTTT.